This record looks at one T cell receptor beta chain sequence and its context. No cognate antigen has been identified for it. No per-base quality is available; no much larger clone lies one base away. Inclusive of the bounding cysteine and phenylalanine, the CDR3 is 16 residues long. The read is trimmed to its CDR3 DNA, 48 bases read in frame from base 1. The germline V gene (reference sequence) gives CDR1 as MNHEY and CDR2 as SMNVEV. The trim is 5 bases for V and 6 bases for J, with a gap of 20 bases between the germline ends. The immunoSEQ two-step multiplex PCR at survey-level depth was used to amplify TRB CDR3 regions from genomic DNA. Synthetic inline TR CDR3 controls covering all V-J pairings were spiked into each PCR to estimate template counts and remove amplification bias. Reads were processed so that amplification and sequencing bias were reduced, and quantification was performed against synthetic TR CDR3 analogs. Per the source publication's procedure: Raw data were processed in ImmunoSEQ Analyzer, removing out-of-frame sequences and CDR3s with stop codons, and genes were named by IMGT nomenclature. Repertoire diversity was summarized as normalized Shannon entropy, defined as 1 minus Pielou's evenness. TRB sequences were considered identical only when V gene, J gene and CDR3 were shared. Public PML clonotypes were defined as CDR3s shared by two or more PML-onset samples but absent from earlier samples, from controls, and from public databases. CDR3 amino acid composition by position was analyzed with Skylign using the observed count method. This immuneACCESS table, as held by TCRdb, lists in-frame sequences with V and J called but not all clones. Of the missing ones, under half trace to an unresolved V gene in checked studies; the others have no known cause. That table gives V, J and clone size, and the DNA gave D and trimming. The sample yields under 30,000 clones; less than 95% were counted once. The ten largest make up about 2.1% of the sample.

These data belong to a study of multiple sclerosis patients with progressive multifocal leukoencephalopathy (dated by TCRdb to about 2019). Study-wide context: Peripheral T and B cells were examined in MS patients who went on to develop PML (4 under natalizumab, 1 after alemtuzumab) as well as in treated patients who did not. A couple of patients on natalizumab who later developed PML were tracked over time from before therapy, through 6 and 12 months, up to PML onset. The goal was to find JC virus-specific or public T-cell expansions that arose at the time of PML onset. General findings and caveats noted by the study authors: Given the small, descriptive cohort, it remained unclear whether the study findings reflect JC virus infection or general immunocompromise. TRB clones with frequency above 0.5% were observed only in PML patients, but the clones expanded at PML onset were found to be already present before and during natalizumab therapy. Most PML patients had lower normalized Shannon entropy, suggesting less diverse TRB repertoires, while values in the natalizumab-treated controls sat near 1. Only peripheral blood was analyzed, although cerebrospinal fluid or brain lymphocytes might be more informative for natalizumab-associated PML. No common TRBV or TRBJ gene usage or preferential TRBV-TRBJ pairings were detected when PML developed.

The time point label for this specimen denotes: roughly 13 months of natalizumab therapy. This specimen's treatment or condition label, interpreted: on natalizumab therapy at sampling. A few MS patients treated with natalizumab who did not develop PML were sampled longitudinally as controls. Every listed patient had earlier received interferon beta, and every PML patient was female. Blood samples for T1 were taken at 6 months of natalizumab therapy, and blood samples for T2 were taken at 12 months of natalizumab therapy. Isolation of peripheral blood mononuclear cells was performed by Ficoll-Hypaque density gradient centrifugation.

The chain employs TRBV27 and TRBJ2-1, with the D segment possibly TRBD1 or TRBD2, each aligning over 5 bases. Source: PBMCs, taken from a patient treated with natalizumab. The clonotype comes from a man aged 25-45 years with multiple sclerosis. The nucleotides read TGTGCCAGCAGTCCTATCCCGGGGCATGCCCCCAATGAGCAGTTCTTC. Translated, this gives CASSPIPGHAPNEQFF.